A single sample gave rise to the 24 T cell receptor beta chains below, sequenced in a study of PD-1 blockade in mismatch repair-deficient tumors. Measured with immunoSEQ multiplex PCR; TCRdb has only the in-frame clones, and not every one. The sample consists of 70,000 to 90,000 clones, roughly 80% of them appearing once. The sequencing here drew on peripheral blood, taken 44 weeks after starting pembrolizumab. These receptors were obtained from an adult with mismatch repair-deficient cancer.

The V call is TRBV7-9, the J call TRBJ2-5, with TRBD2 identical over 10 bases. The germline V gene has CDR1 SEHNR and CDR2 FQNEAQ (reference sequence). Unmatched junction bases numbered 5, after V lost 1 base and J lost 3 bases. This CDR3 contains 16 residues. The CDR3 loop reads CASSLGGTSDEETQYF. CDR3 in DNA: TGTGCCAGCAGCTTAGGAGGGACTAGCGACGAAGAGACCCAGTACTTC.

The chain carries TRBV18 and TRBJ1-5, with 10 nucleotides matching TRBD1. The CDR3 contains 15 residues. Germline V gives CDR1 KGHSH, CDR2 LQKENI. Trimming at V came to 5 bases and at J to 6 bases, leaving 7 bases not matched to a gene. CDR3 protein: CASSETGGAGQPQHF. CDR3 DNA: TGTGCCAGCTCAGAGACAGGGGGCGCGGGTCAGCCCCAGCATTTT.

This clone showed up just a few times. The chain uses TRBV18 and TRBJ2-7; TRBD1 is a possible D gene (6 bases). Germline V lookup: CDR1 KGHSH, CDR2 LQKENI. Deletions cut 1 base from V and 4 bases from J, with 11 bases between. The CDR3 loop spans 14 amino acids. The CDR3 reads CASSPQQGPYEQYF. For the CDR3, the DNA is TGTGCCAGCTCACCACAACAGGGCCCTTACGAGCAGTACTTC.

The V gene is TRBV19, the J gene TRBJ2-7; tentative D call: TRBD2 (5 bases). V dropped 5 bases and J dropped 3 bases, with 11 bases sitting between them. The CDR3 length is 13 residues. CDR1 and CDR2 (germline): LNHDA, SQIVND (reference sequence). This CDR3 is CASSFKSGYEQYF. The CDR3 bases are TGTGCCAGTAGTTTTAAAAGCGGCTACGAGCAGTACTTC.

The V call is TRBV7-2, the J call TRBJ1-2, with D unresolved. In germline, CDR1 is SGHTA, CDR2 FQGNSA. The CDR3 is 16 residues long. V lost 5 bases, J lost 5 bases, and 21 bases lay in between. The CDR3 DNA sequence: TGTGCCAGCAGCCTTAGTAGAGACCGCCCTATGTATGGCTACACCTTC. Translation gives CASSLSRDRPMYGYTF.

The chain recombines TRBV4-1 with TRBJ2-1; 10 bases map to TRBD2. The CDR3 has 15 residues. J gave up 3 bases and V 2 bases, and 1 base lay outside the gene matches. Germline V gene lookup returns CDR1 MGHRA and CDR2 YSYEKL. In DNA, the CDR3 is TGCGCCAGCAGCCAACTAGCGGGAGTCTACAATGAGCAGTTCTTC. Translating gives CASSQLAGVYNEQFF.

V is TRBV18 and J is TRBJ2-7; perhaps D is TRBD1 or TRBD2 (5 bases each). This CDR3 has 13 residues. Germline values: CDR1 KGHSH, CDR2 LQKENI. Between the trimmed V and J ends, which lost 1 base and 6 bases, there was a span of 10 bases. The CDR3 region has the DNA TGTGCCAGCTCACCACGAGCTGGGGGCGAGCAGTACTTC. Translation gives CASSPRAGGEQYF.

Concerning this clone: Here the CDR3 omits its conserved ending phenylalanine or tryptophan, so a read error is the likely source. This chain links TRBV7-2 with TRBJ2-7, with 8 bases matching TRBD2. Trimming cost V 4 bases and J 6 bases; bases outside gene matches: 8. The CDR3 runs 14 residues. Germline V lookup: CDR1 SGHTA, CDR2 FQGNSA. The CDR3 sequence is CASSSGGGPLEQYL. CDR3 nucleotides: TGTGCCAGCAGCTCCGGGGGGGGGCCCCTCGAGCAGTACCTC.

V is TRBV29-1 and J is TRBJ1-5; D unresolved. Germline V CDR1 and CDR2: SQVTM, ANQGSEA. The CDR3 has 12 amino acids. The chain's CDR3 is CRVGGGNQPQHF. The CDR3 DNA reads TGCAGGGTGGGTGGGGGCAATCAGCCCCAGCATTTT. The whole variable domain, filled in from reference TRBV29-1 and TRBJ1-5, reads SAVISQKPSRDICQRGTSLTIQCQVDSQVTMMFWYRQQPGQSLTLIATANQGSEATYESGFVIDKFPISRPNLTFSTLTVSNMSPEDSSIYLCRVGGGNQPQHFGDGTRLSIL.

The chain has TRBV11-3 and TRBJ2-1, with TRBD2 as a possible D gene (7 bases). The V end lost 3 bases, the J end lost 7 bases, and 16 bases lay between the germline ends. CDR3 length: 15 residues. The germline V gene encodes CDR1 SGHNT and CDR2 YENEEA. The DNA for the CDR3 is TGTGCCAGCAGCTTGACTAGCTCCAGGGGTAATGAGCAGTTCTTC. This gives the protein CASSLTSSRGNEQFF.

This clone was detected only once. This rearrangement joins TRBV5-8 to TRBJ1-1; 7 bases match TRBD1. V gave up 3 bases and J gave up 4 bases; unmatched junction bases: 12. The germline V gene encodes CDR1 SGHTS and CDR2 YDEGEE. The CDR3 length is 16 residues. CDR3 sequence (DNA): TGTGCCAGCAGCTGGAGGGGGCAACGGGCGGCCACTGAAGCTTTCTTT. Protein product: CASSWRGQRAATEAFF.

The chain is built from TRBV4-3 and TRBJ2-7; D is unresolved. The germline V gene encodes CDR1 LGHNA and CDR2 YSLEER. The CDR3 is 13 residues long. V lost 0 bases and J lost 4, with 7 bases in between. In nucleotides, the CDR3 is TGCGCCAGCAGCCAAGAAACCGGGTACGAGCAGTACTTC. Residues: CASSQETGYEQYF.

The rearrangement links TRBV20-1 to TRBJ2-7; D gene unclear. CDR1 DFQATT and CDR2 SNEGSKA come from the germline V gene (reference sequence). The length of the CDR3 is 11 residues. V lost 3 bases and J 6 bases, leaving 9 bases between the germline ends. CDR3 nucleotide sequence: TGCAGTGCTAGTTTGGGCCGCGAGCAGTACTTC. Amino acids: CSASLGREQYF.

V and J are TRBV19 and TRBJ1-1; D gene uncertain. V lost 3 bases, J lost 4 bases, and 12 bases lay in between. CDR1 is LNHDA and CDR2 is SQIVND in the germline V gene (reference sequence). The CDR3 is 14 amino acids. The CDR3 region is CASSIGRRGTEAFF. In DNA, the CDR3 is TGTGCCAGTAGTATTGGGCGGCGTGGCACTGAAGCTTTCTTT.

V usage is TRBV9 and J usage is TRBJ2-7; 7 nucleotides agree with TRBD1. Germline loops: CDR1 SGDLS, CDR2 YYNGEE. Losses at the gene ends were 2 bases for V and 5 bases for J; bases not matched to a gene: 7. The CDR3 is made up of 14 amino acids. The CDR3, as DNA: TGTGCCAGCAGCGTGGGGGACAGTCCTCACGAGCAGTACTTC. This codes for CASSVGDSPHEQYF. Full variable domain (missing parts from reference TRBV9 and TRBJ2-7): DSGVTQTPKHLITATGQRVTLRCSPRSGDLSVYWYQQSLDQGLQFLIQYYNGEERAKGNILERFSAQQFPDLHSELNLSSLELGDSALYFCASSVGDSPHEQYFGPGTRLTVT.

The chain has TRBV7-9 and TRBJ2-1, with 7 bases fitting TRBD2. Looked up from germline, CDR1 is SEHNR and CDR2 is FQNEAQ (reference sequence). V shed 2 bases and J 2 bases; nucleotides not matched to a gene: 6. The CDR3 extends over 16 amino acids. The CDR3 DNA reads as TGTGCCAGCAGCTTATCCCTAGCGGTGCCCTACAATGAGCAGTTCTTC. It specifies CASSLSLAVPYNEQFF.

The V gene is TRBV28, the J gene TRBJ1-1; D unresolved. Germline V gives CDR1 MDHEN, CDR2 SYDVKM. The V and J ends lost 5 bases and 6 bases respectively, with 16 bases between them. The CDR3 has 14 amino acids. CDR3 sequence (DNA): TGTGCCAGCAGTCTATCCTCCCGGGAGGCTGAAGCTTTCTTT. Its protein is CASSLSSREAEAFF.

In DNA, the CDR3 is TGTGCCAGCAGTGAGAGGTGGGAGGGCCGTTACAATGAGCAGTTCTTC. Protein: CASSERWEGRYNEQFF. V usage is TRBV6-1 and J usage is TRBJ2-1; 7 bases are a match to TRBD2. V was clipped by 3 bases and J by 4 bases; unmatched bases: 9. Germline V gives CDR1 MNHNS, CDR2 SASEGT. This CDR3 has 16 residues.

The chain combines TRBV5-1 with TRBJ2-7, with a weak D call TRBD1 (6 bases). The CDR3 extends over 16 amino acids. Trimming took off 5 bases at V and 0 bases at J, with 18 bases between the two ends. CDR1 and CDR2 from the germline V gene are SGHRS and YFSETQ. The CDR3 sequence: CASRPKPGQGSYEQYF. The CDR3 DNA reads TGCGCCAGCAGACCCAAACCGGGACAAGGCTCCTACGAGCAGTACTTC.

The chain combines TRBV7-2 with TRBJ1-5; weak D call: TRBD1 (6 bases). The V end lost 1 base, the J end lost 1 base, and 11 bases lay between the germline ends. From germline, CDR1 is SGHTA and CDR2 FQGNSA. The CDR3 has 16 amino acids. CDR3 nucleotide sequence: TGTGCCAGCAGCTTAGAGATGGGGGCAAGCAATCAGCCCCAGCATTTT. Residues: CASSLEMGASNQPQHF.

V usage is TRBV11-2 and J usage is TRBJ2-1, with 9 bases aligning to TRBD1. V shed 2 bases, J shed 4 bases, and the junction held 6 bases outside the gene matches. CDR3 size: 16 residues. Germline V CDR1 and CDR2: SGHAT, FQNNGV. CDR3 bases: TGTGCCAGCAGCTTAAGCGCGGGACAGGGTTACAATGAGCAGTTCTTC. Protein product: CASSLSAGQGYNEQFF.

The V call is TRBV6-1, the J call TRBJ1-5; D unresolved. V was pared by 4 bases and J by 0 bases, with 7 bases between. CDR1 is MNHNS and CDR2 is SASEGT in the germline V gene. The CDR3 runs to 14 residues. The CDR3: CASSVKGSNQPQHF. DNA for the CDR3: TGTGCCAGCAGTGTAAAAGGTAGCAATCAGCCCCAGCATTTT.

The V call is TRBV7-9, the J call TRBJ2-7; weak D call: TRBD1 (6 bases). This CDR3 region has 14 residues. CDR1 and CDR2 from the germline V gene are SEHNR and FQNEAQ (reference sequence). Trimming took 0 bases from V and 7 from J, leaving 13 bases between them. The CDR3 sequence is CASSLASLRGEQYF. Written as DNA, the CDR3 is TGTGCCAGCAGCTTAGCCTCCTTGAGGGGGGAGCAGTACTTC.

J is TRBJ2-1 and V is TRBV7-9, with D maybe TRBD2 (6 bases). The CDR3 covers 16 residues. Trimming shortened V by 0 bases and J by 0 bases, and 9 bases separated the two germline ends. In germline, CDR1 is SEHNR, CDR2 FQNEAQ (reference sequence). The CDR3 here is CASSLAGGLSYNEQFF. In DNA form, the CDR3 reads TGTGCCAGCAGCTTAGCGGGAGGACTCTCCTACAATGAGCAGTTCTTC.